The 16 T cell receptor beta chains presented below share a single source sample, sequenced in a study of identical twins. In TCRdb, the 5' RACE reads were re-called with MiXCR into one record per CDR3 protein. The profile shows approximately 670,000 distinct CDR3 sequences, around 6.1% of them singletons. The sequenced sample consisted of naive T cells sorted from blood. The receptor set was obtained from a young man in good health.

This clonotype has more than one count but fewer than ten. The chain recombines TRBV20-1 with TRBJ2-7, with 10 bases fitting TRBD2. The CDR3 sequence is 14 residues long. The V segment lost 1 base and the J segment 3 bases; nucleotides outside the gene matches: 3. Per germline, CDR1 DFQATT and CDR2 SNEGSKA (reference sequence). The CDR3 DNA is TGCAGTGCTAGAGGGTCTAGCGGGAGCTACGAGCAGTACTTC. It codes for CSARGSSGSYEQYF.

This clonotype was seen only a few times. The chain uses TRBV12-3 or TRBV12-4 and TRBJ1-1; D is ambiguous. CDR3 length equals 13 residues. V was shortened by 5 bases and J by 4 bases, with 11 bases between the two germline ends. As DNA, the CDR3 is TGTGCCAGCAGTCGACTTAGAGGCACTGAAGCTTTCTTT. This codes for CASSRLRGTEAFF.

V usage is TRBV28 and J usage is TRBJ1-2, with 10 bases fitting TRBD1. V shed 5 bases, J shed 3 bases, and the junction held 9 bases outside the gene matches. The CDR3 is 16 amino acids. Germline-derived CDR1 and CDR2 are MDHEN and SYDVKM. The CDR3: CASSPGGQGLDYGYTF. CDR3 nucleotide sequence: TGTGCCAGCAGTCCCGGGGGACAGGGGCTCGACTATGGCTACACCTTC.

This clonotype was recorded many times. This chain joins TRBV27 and TRBJ2-1; D remains ambiguous. The CDR3 runs to 15 residues. In germline, CDR1 is MNHEY, CDR2 SMNVEV (reference sequence). V was cut by 7 bases and J by 4 bases, with 17 bases left in between. CDR3 bases: TGTGCCAGCACCCCCAGTCCCCCTTCTTACAATGAGCAGTTCTTC. Protein sequence: CASTPSPPSYNEQFF.

This clonotype was found many times. This chain joins TRBV12-3 or TRBV12-4 and TRBJ1-1; 7 bases are a match to TRBD1. The CDR3 has 15 amino acids. The J segment lost 1 base and the V segment lost 6 bases, leaving 8 bases of the junction unmatched. Written as DNA, the CDR3 is TGTGCCAGCAGGGGGGACAGTATAAGGAACACTGAAGCTTTCTTT. It encodes CASRGDSIRNTEAFF.

This chain joins TRBV11-2 and TRBJ1-1, with D unresolved. Germline assignment: CDR1 SGHAT and CDR2 FQNNGV. The V end was cut by 4 bases, the J end by 4 bases, with 10 bases between. The CDR3 extends over 13 amino acids. CDR3 DNA: TGTGCCAGCAGCTCCCGACAAGTCACTGAAGCTTTCTTT. Protein product: CASSSRQVTEAFF. The variable domain in full, with the rest retrieved from reference TRBV11-2 and TRBJ1-1, is EAGVAQSPRYKIIEKRQSVAFWCNPISGHATLYWYQQILGQGPKLLIQFQNNGVVDDSQLPKDRFSAERLKGVDSTLKIQPAKLEDSAVYLCASSSRQVTEAFFGQGTRLTVV.

At least ten counts were recorded for this clonotype. The chain uses TRBV5-5 and TRBJ2-7, with no clear D. Trimming pared 0 bases from V and 0 bases from J, leaving 10 bases between. The CDR3 contains 15 residues. Per germline, CDR1 SGHKS and CDR2 YYEKEE (reference sequence). The CDR3 coding sequence is TGTGCCAGCAGCTTGGGGGCAGGTTACTCCTACGAGCAGTACTTC. Translation gives CASSLGAGYSYEQYF.

This clonotype was seen many times. The rearrangement joins TRBV6-1 to TRBJ2-5; maybe TRBD2 (6 bases). V gave up 8 bases and J gave up 1 base, with 11 bases separating them. This CDR3 has 13 amino acids. Germline lookup yields CDR1 MNHNS and CDR2 SASEGT. CDR3 loop: CASVGGFQETQYF. The DNA of the CDR3 is TGTGCCAGCGTCGGGGGTTTCCAAGAGACCCAGTACTTC.

The J gene is TRBJ1-5, the V gene TRBV6-2 or TRBV6-3; 9 positions match TRBD1. This CDR3 contains 14 residues. The germline CDR1 and CDR2 sequences are MNHEY and SVGEGT. The junction had 10 bases not matched to a gene; V was cut back by 7 bases and J by 9 bases. The CDR3 bases are TGTGCCAGCAAACAAACAGGGGGCGAATGGCCCCAGCATTTT. Translating it yields CASKQTGGEWPQHF.

This clonotype showed up just a few times. V gene TRBV7-6 combines with J gene TRBJ2-7; 15 positions agree with TRBD2. The trim removed 0 bases at V and 3 bases at J, leaving 9 bases unmatched. Germline V gene sequence: CDR1 SGHVS, CDR2 FNYEAQ. The CDR3 contains 19 residues. The chain's CDR3 is CASSLAPGLAGGWNYEQYF. The CDR3 bases are TGTGCCAGCAGCTTAGCGCCGGGACTAGCGGGAGGATGGAACTACGAGCAGTACTTC.

The table lists this clonotype with many counts. The V call is TRBV27, the J call TRBJ2-1, with 11 bases aligning to TRBD2. CDR1 MNHEY and CDR2 SMNVEV come from the germline V gene (reference sequence). The CDR3 is made up of 16 amino acids. After removal of 1 base from V and 4 bases from J, the junction contained 3 bases not matched to a gene. The CDR3 region is CASSLLGTSGYNEQFF. The CDR3 region has the DNA TGTGCCAGCAGTTTATTAGGGACTAGCGGATACAATGAGCAGTTCTTC.

The rearrangement links TRBV29-1 to TRBJ2-3; D not resolved. The V and J ends lost 3 bases and 3 bases respectively, with 4 bases between them. This CDR3 region has 11 residues. Germline V gene lookup returns CDR1 SQVTM and CDR2 ANQGSEA. CDR3 DNA sequence: TGCAGCGTTGAGCAAACAGATACGCAGTATTTT. Protein sequence: CSVEQTDTQYF.

This clonotype was observed many times. This chain uses TRBV7-9 with TRBJ2-7, with 8 bases identical to TRBD2. CDR1 SEHNR and CDR2 FQNEAQ come from the germline V gene (reference sequence). The CDR3 totals 16 residues. Trimming removed 4 bases from V and 2 bases from J; junction bases left unmatched: 10. CDR3 residues: CASSSVSGTSPYEQYF. CDR3 bases: TGTGCCAGCAGCTCCGTTAGCGGGACAAGCCCCTACGAGCAGTACTTC.

The chain couples TRBV20-1 to TRBJ1-6; 7 bases are shared with TRBD1. This CDR3 contains 15 residues. The germline V gene encodes CDR1 DFQATT and CDR2 SNEGSKA (reference sequence). Trimming at V came to 6 bases and at J to 6 bases, leaving 11 bases not matched to a gene. CDR3 sequence: CSATDRIGGNSPLHF. The CDR3 DNA follows: TGCAGTGCCACGGACAGGATCGGGGGTAATTCACCCCTCCACTTT.

This clonotype came up many times. The rearrangement joins TRBV5-1 to TRBJ2-7, with a possible D match to TRBD1 (5 bases). CDR1 and CDR2 from the germline V gene are SGHRS and YFSETQ. Trimming shortened V by 3 bases and J by 5 bases, and 15 bases separated the two germline ends. This CDR3 has 14 residues. The chain's CDR3 is CASSSQGKGDEQYV. The CDR3 region has the DNA TGCGCCAGCAGCTCCCAGGGAAAAGGGGACGAGCAGTACGTC.

On this clonotype: One end of the junction is discordant with germline, which a read error may explain. J is TRBJ2-7 and V is TRBV6-2 or TRBV6-3, with D hard to call. Looked up from germline, CDR1 is MNHEY and CDR2 is SVGEGT. CDR3 size: 11 residues. The CDR3 coding sequence is TGTGCCAGCAGCTACGGAAGATTTGTGGACTTC. It is translated as CASSYGRFVDF.